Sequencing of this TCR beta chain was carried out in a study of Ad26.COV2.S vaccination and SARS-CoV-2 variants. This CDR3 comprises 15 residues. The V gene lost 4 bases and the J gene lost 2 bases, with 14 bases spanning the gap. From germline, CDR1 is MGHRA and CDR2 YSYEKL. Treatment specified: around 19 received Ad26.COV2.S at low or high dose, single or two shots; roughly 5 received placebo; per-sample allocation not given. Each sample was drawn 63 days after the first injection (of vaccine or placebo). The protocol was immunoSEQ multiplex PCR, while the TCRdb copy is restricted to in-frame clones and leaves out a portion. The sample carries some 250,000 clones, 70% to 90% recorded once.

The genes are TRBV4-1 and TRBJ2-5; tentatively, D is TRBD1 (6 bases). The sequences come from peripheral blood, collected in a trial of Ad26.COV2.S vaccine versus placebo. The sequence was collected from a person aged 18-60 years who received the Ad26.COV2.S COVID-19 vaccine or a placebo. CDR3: CASSPSLRGQETQYF. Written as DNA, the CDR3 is TGCGCCAGCAGCCCCAGCCTAAGGGGGCAAGAGACCCAGTACTTC.